The subject of this entry is one T cell receptor (beta chain). The data were taken from a study of blood T cell repertoires in COVID-19. Whole-study context: The origin of the acute and convalescent COVID-19 samples was the United States, Italy and Spain. In each case, the material was cDNA or gDNA derived from T cells, B-cell-depleted T cells, or PBMCs.

After removal of 3 bases from V and 5 bases from J, the junction contained 2 bases not matched to a gene. This CDR3 contains 15 residues. Per germline, CDR1 LGHDT and CDR2 YNNKEL (reference sequence). How the authors handled the data: Amplification of reference gene primers provided the estimated nucleated cell counts. Produced via immunoSEQ multiplex PCR; TCRdb's table is partial and in-frame only. For V, J and clone size, that table is used; D and trimming come from the DNA. The sample includes some 320,000 clones, 87% of them seen just once. The rearrangement links TRBV3-1 (or the pseudogene TRBV3-2) to TRBJ2-1, with 12 bases identical to TRBD1. Material: peripheral blood. The source of this sequence is a woman aged 45-65 years who had recovered from COVID-19. CDR3 sequence: CASSQGTGGHNEQFF. In DNA, the CDR3 is TGTGCCAGCAGCCAGGGGACAGGGGGCCACAATGAGCAGTTCTTC.